The 15 T cell receptor beta chains given below trace back to one sample, sequenced in a study of cytomegalovirus exposure and HLA in healthy donors. Primers: 60 Vbeta forward and 13 Jbeta reverse. Sequenced by immunoSEQ multiplex PCR; TCRdb stores in-frame clones only, minus some. The table records 110,000 or so clones, about 78% of them present only once. The sample comprised PBMCs. The source is a woman under 40 in good health and CMV-seropositive.

The rearrangement links TRBV6-6 to TRBJ1-3; no clear D. The V end was cut by 4 bases, the J end by 0 bases, with 4 bases between. The CDR3 consists of 13 residues. In germline, CDR1 is MNHNY, CDR2 SVGAGI (reference sequence). DNA for the CDR3: TGTGCCAGCAGTTCCGGCTCTGGAAACACCATATATTTT. Translating it yields CASSSGSGNTIYF.

V usage is TRBV9 and J usage is TRBJ2-7; D perhaps matches TRBD1 (5 bases). This CDR3 contains 14 residues. V was cut by 2 bases and J by 0 bases, with 9 bases left in between. CDR1 is SGDLS, CDR2 YYNGEE, per germline. CDR3 DNA sequence: TGTGCCAGCAGCGTCACCAGGGTCTCCTACGAGCAGTACTTC. Amino acid sequence: CASSVTRVSYEQYF.

This chain joins TRBV27 and TRBJ1-5; 7 bases agree with TRBD1. The CDR3 extends over 15 amino acids. Losses at the gene ends were 6 bases for V and 3 bases for J; bases not matched to a gene: 8. From germline, CDR1 is MNHEY and CDR2 SMNVEV (reference sequence). The CDR3 here is CASRDLGQHNQPQHF. CDR3 bases: TGTGCCAGCAGGGATCTGGGACAGCACAATCAGCCCCAGCATTTT.

The V call is TRBV9, the J call TRBJ1-6; D is perhaps TRBD1 (6 bases). In germline, CDR1 is SGDLS, CDR2 YYNGEE. Trimming pared 4 bases from V and 7 bases from J, leaving 15 bases between. CDR3 size: 15 residues. The CDR3 sequence: CASSSTGTLNSPLHF. Written as DNA, the CDR3 is TGTGCCAGCAGCTCTACCGGGACACTAAATTCACCCCTCCACTTT.

Only one count was recorded for this clone. The chain couples TRBV10-3 to TRBJ1-2; D is unresolved. Trimming pared 2 bases from V and 9 bases from J, leaving 13 bases between. The CDR3 length is 13 residues. The germline V gene encodes CDR1 ENHRY and CDR2 SYGVKD. The CDR3 sequence is CAISEDGLDRYTF. The CDR3 DNA follows: TGTGCCATCAGTGAGGATGGACTGGATCGCTACACCTTC.

The rearrangement joins TRBV19 to TRBJ2-7, with 12 bases lining up with TRBD2. This CDR3 contains 14 residues. Germline CDR1 is LNHDA and CDR2 is SQIVND (reference sequence). J lost 3 bases, V lost 6 bases, and 3 bases had no gene match. The CDR3 nucleotides are TGTGCCAGTAGCGGACTAGCGGGGAACTACGAGCAGTACTTC. Protein product: CASSGLAGNYEQYF.

The chain carries TRBV4-1 and TRBJ2-1, with TRBD2 matching 13 bases. The length of the CDR3 is 17 residues. The trim removed 4 bases at V and 4 bases at J, leaving 7 bases unmatched. The germline CDR1 and CDR2 sequences are MGHRA and YSYEKL. This CDR3 is CASSPRLLAGGYNEQFF. The CDR3 nucleotides read TGCGCCAGCAGCCCGAGGTTACTAGCGGGGGGGTACAATGAGCAGTTCTTC.

The chain has TRBV19 and TRBJ1-2, with D possibly being TRBD1 (6 bases). V shed 5 bases and J shed 7 bases, with 14 bases lying between them. The CDR3 is 13 residues long. The germline V gene has CDR1 LNHDA and CDR2 SQIVND (reference sequence). This CDR3 is CASSFPGTSGYTF. The CDR3 bases are TGTGCCAGTAGTTTCCCCGGGACATCTGGCTACACCTTC.

The J gene is TRBJ1-3, the V gene TRBV5-4; 10 bases align to TRBD1. Germline-derived CDR1 and CDR2 are SGHNT and YYREEE (reference sequence). The CDR3 is made up of 14 amino acids. V shed 4 bases and J 8 bases; nucleotides not matched to a gene: 6. CDR3 in DNA: TGTGCCAGCAGCGGGACAGGGGCGGTAGACACCATATATTTT. This translates into CASSGTGAVDTIYF.

DNA for the CDR3: TGCGCCAGCCAATACGACAGGGGCACTGAAGCTTTCTTT. Protein: CASQYDRGTEAFF. The rearrangement links TRBV10-2 to TRBJ1-1; 8 nucleotides align to TRBD1. The CDR3 is made up of 13 amino acids. Trimming took 8 bases from V and 4 from J; bases not matched to a gene: 6. Germline CDR1 WSHSY, CDR2 SAAADI.

The chain is built from TRBV19 and TRBJ1-1; 9 nucleotides line up with TRBD1. The CDR3 runs 14 residues. Trimming at V came to 4 bases and at J to 2 bases, leaving 2 bases not matched to a gene. The germline V gene encodes CDR1 LNHDA and CDR2 SQIVND (reference sequence). The CDR3 protein is CASSRDRVNTEAFF. In DNA form, the CDR3 reads TGTGCCAGTAGTAGGGACAGGGTCAACACTGAAGCTTTCTTT. Together with reference TRBV19 and TRBJ1-1, the CDR3 gives the full variable domain: DGGITQSPKYLFRKEGQNVTLSCEQNLNHDAMYWYRQDPGQGLRLIYYSQIVNDFQKGDIAEGYSVSREKKESFPLTVTSAQKNPTAFYLCASSRDRVNTEAFFGQGTRLTVV.

This clone was seen just once. This rearrangement joins TRBV5-1 to TRBJ2-1, with D uncertain. This CDR3 has 12 amino acids. Per germline, CDR1 SGHRS and CDR2 YFSETQ. Trimming removed 4 bases at V and 5 bases at J, with 7 bases between. CDR3 amino acids: CASSLQNNEQFF. CDR3 bases: TGCGCCAGCAGCCTACAGAACAATGAGCAGTTCTTC.

The chain employs TRBV11-3 and TRBJ2-7, with TRBD2 matching over 7 bases. Germline assignment: CDR1 SGHNT and CDR2 YENEEA. This CDR3 is built from 16 residues. The trim removed 5 bases at V and 7 bases at J, leaving 17 bases unmatched. DNA of the CDR3: TGTGCCAGCAGCGTAAGCGGGACGGTTCGGGGGAAAGAGCAGTACTTC. Translation: CASSVSGTVRGKEQYF.

The V and J genes are TRBV6-5 and TRBJ1-1, with 8 positions matching TRBD1. J gave up 10 bases and V 2 bases, and 9 bases lay outside the gene matches. The CDR3 is 14 residues long. Germline V gene data show CDR1 as MNHEY and CDR2 as SVGAGI. CDR3: CASSYGRGLLGAFF. The CDR3 coding sequence is TGTGCCAGCAGTTACGGCAGGGGGCTTTTGGGAGCTTTCTTT.

This rearrangement joins TRBV12-5 to TRBJ2-5, with 10 bases lining up with TRBD1. The CDR3 totals 16 residues. Germline V gene lookup returns CDR1 LGHNT and CDR2 FRNRAP. J gave up 2 bases and V 4 bases, and 7 bases lay outside the gene matches. The chain's CDR3 is CASGSGQGRVQETQYF. CDR3 DNA sequence: TGTGCTAGTGGTTCGGGACAGGGGAGGGTTCAAGAGACCCAGTACTTC. Using reference TRBV12-5 and TRBJ2-5 for the parts outside the CDR3, the full variable domain is DARVTQTPRHKVTEMGQEVTMRCQPILGHNTVFWYRQTMMQGLELLAYFRNRAPLDDSGMPKDRFSAEMPDATLATLKIQPSEPRDSAVYFCASGSGQGRVQETQYFGPGTRLLVL.